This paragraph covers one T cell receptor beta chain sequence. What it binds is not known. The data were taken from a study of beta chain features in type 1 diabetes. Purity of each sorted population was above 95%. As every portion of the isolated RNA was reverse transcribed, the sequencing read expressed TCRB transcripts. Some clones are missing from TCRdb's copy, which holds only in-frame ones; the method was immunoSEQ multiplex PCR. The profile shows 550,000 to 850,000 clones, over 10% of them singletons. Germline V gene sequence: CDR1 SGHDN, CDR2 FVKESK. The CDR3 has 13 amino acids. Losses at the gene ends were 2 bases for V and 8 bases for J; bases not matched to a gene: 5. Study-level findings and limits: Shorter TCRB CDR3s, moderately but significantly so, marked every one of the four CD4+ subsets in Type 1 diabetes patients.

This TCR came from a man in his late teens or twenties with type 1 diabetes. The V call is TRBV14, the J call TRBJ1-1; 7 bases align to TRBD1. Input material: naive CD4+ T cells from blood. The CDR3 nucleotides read TGTGCCAGCAGCCAATTCGCGGACAGGGAAGCTTTCTTT. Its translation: CASSQFADREAFF.